Following are 10 T cell receptor beta chains from one sample sequenced in a study of cytomegalovirus exposure and HLA in healthy donors. Primers included in the PCR were 60 Vbeta and 13 Jbeta primers. The data were produced by immunoSEQ multiplex PCR, yet TCRdb's version contains in-frame clones alone and is incomplete. The table lists tens of thousands of clones, more than 70% of them singletons. Material: PBMCs. Every receptor here comes from a woman between 40 and 50 years old in good health and CMV-seropositive.

In regard to this clone: At one end, the junction sequence differs from germline, possibly due to a read error. The chain carries TRBV5-1 and TRBJ1-1, with D unresolved. The CDR3 is 17 amino acids. The germline V gene has CDR1 SGHRS and CDR2 YFSETQ. The CDR3 sequence: CASRLTRSRDGDTEAFF. The DNA of the CDR3 is TGCGCCAGCCGCTTGACCAGGAGCCGGGATGGGGACACTGAAGCTTTCTTT.

The chain is built from TRBV7-2 and TRBJ2-1, with D unresolved. Per germline, CDR1 SGHTA and CDR2 FQGNSA. V gave up 5 bases and J gave up 5 bases, with 19 bases separating them. The length of the CDR3 is 16 residues. The DNA for the CDR3 is TGTGCCAGCAGCCCATTCCCCAGGCTACTTAACAATGAGCAGTTCTTC. Its protein product is CASSPFPRLLNNEQFF. Combining the CDR3 with reference TRBV7-2 and TRBJ2-1 gives the whole variable domain GAGVSQSPSNKVTEKGKDVELRCDPISGHTALYWYRQSLGQGLEFLIYFQGNSAPDKSGLPSDRFSAERTGGSVSTLTIQRTQQEDSAVYLCASSPFPRLLNNEQFFGPGTRLTVL.

In its sample, this clone was seen a few times. The chain is built from TRBV7-9 and TRBJ2-7; 7 nucleotides line up with TRBD1. Germline CDR1 and CDR2: SEHNR and FQNEAQ (reference sequence). The CDR3 has 18 amino acids. Germline trimming cut 2 bases from V and 4 bases from J; bases unmatched to any gene: 17. This CDR3 reads CASSLRFGDSLTSYEQYF. In DNA, the CDR3 is TGTGCCAGCAGCTTAAGATTTGGGGACAGTCTTACCAGTTACGAGCAGTACTTC.

V usage is TRBV5-1 and J usage is TRBJ2-3; 11 bases align to TRBD2. V lost 4 bases, J lost 2 bases, and 9 bases stayed unmatched. This CDR3 is built from 17 residues. Germline V CDR1 and CDR2: SGHRS, YFSETQ. Written as DNA, the CDR3 is TGCGCCAGCAGCCCCGGGACTAGCGGTTACTCCACAGATACGCAGTATTTT. Translated: CASSPGTSGYSTDTQYF.

V usage is TRBV5-1 and J usage is TRBJ1-6, with D possibly matching TRBD1 (5 bases). Germline V gives CDR1 SGHRS, CDR2 YFSETQ. Between the trimmed V and J ends, which lost 4 bases and 10 bases, there was a span of 15 bases. The CDR3 is 14 amino acids. The CDR3 coding sequence is TGCGCCAGCAGCCTAGGGGAGGTAGGATCACCCCTCCACTTT. Its protein product is CASSLGEVGSPLHF.

The chain carries TRBV13 and TRBJ2-7; 11 bases agree with TRBD2. The V and J ends lost 4 bases and 5 bases, in that order; junction bases with no gene match: 13. The CDR3 is 17 amino acids. Germline V lookup: CDR1 PRHDT, CDR2 FYEKMQ (reference sequence). The CDR3: CASSSLLAGGSGHEQYF. CDR3 nucleotide sequence: TGTGCCAGCAGCTCCCTGCTAGCGGGGGGAAGCGGGCACGAGCAGTACTTC.

The chain joins TRBV5-1 to TRBJ1-2, with D possibly being TRBD1 (5 bases). Germline V gives CDR1 SGHRS, CDR2 YFSETQ. The V end was cut by 5 bases, the J end by 6 bases, with 14 bases between. The CDR3 covers 13 residues. The CDR3 is CASSIDRANGYTF. The CDR3 DNA follows: TGCGCCAGCAGTATCGACAGAGCGAATGGCTACACCTTC.

The chain recombines TRBV5-1 with TRBJ2-1, with 9 bases aligning to TRBD1. V lost 2 bases and J lost 9; bases outside the gene matches: 18. CDR1 and CDR2 (germline): SGHRS, YFSETQ. The CDR3 is 18 amino acids. DNA for the CDR3: TGCGCCAGCAGCTTTTATCTTATAGGGGACAGGGTCGACAGTGAGCAGTTCTTC. This sequence encodes CASSFYLIGDRVDSEQFF.

The chain is built from TRBV20-1 and TRBJ2-7, with a weak D call TRBD2 (5 bases). The CDR3 totals 11 residues. V shed 2 bases and J shed 5 bases, with 7 bases lying between them. CDR1 is DFQATT, CDR2 SNEGSKA, per germline (reference sequence). CDR3 residues: CSARSGNEQYF. For the CDR3, the DNA is TGCAGTGCTAGATCCGGGAACGAGCAGTACTTC.

The chain couples TRBV29-1 to TRBJ2-2; 11 bases line up with TRBD2. Per germline, CDR1 SQVTM and CDR2 ANQGSEA. There are 14 residues in the CDR3. J gave up 6 bases and V 6 bases, and 6 bases lay outside the gene matches. The chain's CDR3 is CSVRIAGGPGELFF. Here the CDR3 DNA reads TGCAGCGTCCGGATAGCGGGGGGGCCCGGGGAGCTGTTTTTT.